The source of this TCR beta chain is a study of CD8 T cells in ankylosing spondylitis. Quantitative barcoded 5'-RACE was used to prepare TCR beta libraries. One entry per CDR3 protein, called by TCRdb with MiXCR from the 5' RACE reads. The sample records about 270,000 distinct CDR3 sequences, 30% to 35% being singletons. Germline V gene lookup returns CDR1 SQVTM and CDR2 ANQGSEA. The CDR3 consists of 10 residues. Trimming removed 7 bases from V and 5 bases from J, with 8 bases in between. The specimen sequenced was blood, either unsorted or a sorted T cell fraction (not recorded which). V usage is TRBV29-1 and J usage is TRBJ1-1; the D is unclear. This sequence was found in a male donor with ankylosing spondylitis or in good health (not recorded which). The CDR3: CSACTTEAFF. The CDR3 DNA is TGCAGCGCATGTACGACTGAAGCTTTCTTT.